Each of the 12 T cell receptor beta chains below was sequenced from the same sample in a study of blood T cell repertoires in COVID-19. Using immunoSEQ multiplex PCR, the repertoire was profiled, and TCRdb retains in-frame clones only, with some absent. The sample holds about 110,000 clones, 84% seen once. The specimen sequenced was peripheral blood. The receptors stem from a woman in her fifties or sixties with acute or convalescent COVID-19.

Concerning this clone itself: The germline gene is not matched at one end of the junction; a read error may be the cause. The gene calls are TRBV12-3 or TRBV12-4 and TRBJ1-2; D gene ambiguous. The CDR3 covers 12 residues. CDR3 region: CASSFGSRALIF. CDR3 nucleotide sequence: TGTGCCAGCAGTTTTGGGAGCCGGGCACTTATCTTC.

This clone has only one observation. V gene TRBV11-2 combines with J gene TRBJ1-1, with 7 nucleotides matching TRBD1. CDR1 and CDR2 (germline): SGHAT, FQNNGV. J gave up 0 bases and V 0 bases, and 13 bases lay outside the gene matches. The CDR3 has 19 amino acids. The CDR3 nucleotides read TGTGCCAGCAGCTTAGAAAACCGGGACAGAGGTTTTTTGAACACTGAAGCTTTCTTT. This gives the protein CASSLENRDRGFLNTEAFF.

J is TRBJ2-7 and V is TRBV5-1, with 10 bases that match TRBD1. Losses at the gene ends were 4 bases for V and 0 bases for J; bases not matched to a gene: 4. Looked up from germline, CDR1 is SGHRS and CDR2 is YFSETQ. CDR3 length: 15 amino acids. The CDR3 protein is CASSPGQGSSYEQYF. For the CDR3, the DNA is TGCGCCAGCAGCCCGGGACAGGGGAGCTCCTACGAGCAGTACTTC.

This clone has only a few counts. The V call is TRBV18, the J call TRBJ2-1; 11 bases are a match to TRBD2. The CDR3 consists of 16 residues. Trimming removed 1 base from V and 7 bases from J; junction bases left unmatched: 6. Germline V lookup: CDR1 KGHSH, CDR2 LQKENI. The CDR3: CASSPRLSGGDNEQFF. CDR3 bases: TGTGCCAGCTCACCACGTCTTAGCGGGGGGGATAATGAGCAGTTCTTC.

The rearrangement joins TRBV14 to TRBJ1-2; 7 bases match TRBD1. Germline V gene data show CDR1 as SGHDN and CDR2 as FVKESK. Trimming at V came to 4 bases and at J to 0 bases, leaving 5 bases not matched to a gene. The CDR3 extends over 15 amino acids. In DNA, the CDR3 is TGTGCCAGCAGCCCTCTGGGACAGCCTAACTATGGCTACACCTTC. It codes for CASSPLGQPNYGYTF.

The chain employs TRBV5-1 and TRBJ1-2, with 10 bases matching TRBD1. With 4 bases clipped from V and 8 bases from J, the junction kept 5 bases outside the gene matches. CDR1 SGHRS and CDR2 YFSETQ come from the germline V gene. The CDR3 is made up of 13 amino acids. The CDR3 region has the DNA TGCGCCAGCAGCGGACAGGGGGAGGGAGGCTACACCTTC. Its translation: CASSGQGEGGYTF.

This clone is labeled large. The chain carries TRBV25-1 and TRBJ1-5; maybe TRBD1 (5 bases). This CDR3 spans 16 amino acids. The germline V and J ends were trimmed by 3 bases and 0 bases, with 12 bases remaining between them. The germline CDR1 and CDR2 sequences are MGHDK and SYGVNS. The CDR3 DNA is TGTGCCAGCAGTGAGGGGGGGGGTCATAGCAATCAGCCCCAGCATTTT. Encoded protein: CASSEGGGHSNQPQHF.

The CDR3 loop reads CASSEGGHSYEQYF. CDR3 nucleotide sequence: TGTGCCAGCAGTGAAGGAGGACACTCCTACGAGCAGTACTTC. The chain links TRBV2 to TRBJ2-7, with D perhaps matching TRBD1 (5 bases). The V end was cut by 1 base, the J end by 0 bases, with 7 bases between. The CDR3 loop spans 14 amino acids. The germline gives CDR1 SNHLY, CDR2 FYNNEI.

This clone was seen just once. The chain couples TRBV6-6 to TRBJ2-5, with D perhaps TRBD1 (6 bases). Per germline, CDR1 MNHNY and CDR2 SVGAGI (reference sequence). The length of the CDR3 is 13 residues. Trimming removed 5 bases at V and 1 base at J, with 8 bases between. CDR3 amino acids: CASSRTAQETQYF. The DNA of the CDR3 is TGTGCCAGCAGTCGGACAGCCCAAGAGACCCAGTACTTC.

The chain couples TRBV28 to TRBJ1-2, with 9 bases matching TRBD1. Unmatched junction bases numbered 4, after V lost 2 bases and J lost 0 bases. Germline values: CDR1 MDHEN, CDR2 SYDVKM. This CDR3 is built from 16 residues. The CDR3 reads CASSLGTGRTNYGYTF. The CDR3 bases are TGTGCCAGCAGTTTAGGGACAGGGCGAACTAACTATGGCTACACCTTC.

Here the CDR3 DNA reads TGTGCCAGCAGCCCAGGCCGGGACAGGGGAGAGACCCAGTACTTC. It specifies CASSPGRDRGETQYF. The V call is TRBV7-2, the J call TRBJ2-5; TRBD1 matches 10 bases. Germline assignment: CDR1 SGHTA and CDR2 FQGNSA. Germline trimming cut 5 bases from V and 4 bases from J; bases unmatched to any gene: 7. The CDR3 runs to 15 residues.

A few counts support this clone. The CDR3 DNA sequence: TGTGCCAGCAGTGACCCGAGAGGACAGGGGGCCCGCGACGAGCAGTACTTC. Its protein is CASSDPRGQGARDEQYF. V gene TRBV6-4 combines with J gene TRBJ2-7; 11 bases are shared with TRBD1. The CDR3 extends over 17 amino acids. With 2 bases clipped from V and 5 bases from J, the junction kept 11 bases outside the gene matches. The germline V gene has CDR1 MRHNA and CDR2 SNTAGT.